This TCR beta chain was sequenced for a study of blood T cells in healthy people across ages. This CDR3 has 15 amino acids. The junction had 6 bases not matched to a gene; V was cut back by 5 bases and J by 1 base. In germline, CDR1 is MGHRA, CDR2 YSYEKL. Comments on this clonotype: Its target is not known.

A second PCR, run for roughly 7 to 11 cycles, used a sample-barcoded 5' primer plus a J-beta primer mix. Using its own MiXCR run on the 5' RACE reads, TCRdb lists one record per CDR3 protein. Of 780,000 or so distinct CDR3 sequences listed, around a quarter are singletons. Study-wide results and caveats: Among T cells, TCR beta diversity per million cells dropped roughly linearly as age rose.

This sample was also put to use in a study of T cells of mothers and their children.

The sequencing input was blood. The chain is built from TRBV4-1 and TRBJ1-1, with 8 positions matching TRBD1. This receptor was obtained from a boy younger than 18 in good health. CDR3 residues: CASSYYRGENTEAFF. The DNA of the CDR3 is TGCGCCAGCAGCTACTACAGGGGGGAGAACACTGAAGCTTTCTTT.